A selection of T cell receptor beta chains follows, all from one sample in a study of T cell changes during pregnancy in multiple sclerosis. The assay was immunoSEQ multiplex PCR, and TCRdb's table has in-frame clones only and misses some. The sample consists of around 56,000 clones, about nine tenths of them appearing once. Specimen: peripheral blood, collected in the first trimester of pregnancy. Receptors originate from a female donor in good health, enrolled as a control in a pregnancy study. Both conserved end residues are part of each CDR3. The D gene is left open where the match is weak. Size is stated for part of the rows, as once, few or many counts, or as a class when the clone is expanded.

j_gene: TRBJ2-2; abundance: NA; v_gene: TRBV11-3; d_gene: NA; CDR3aa: CASSLGTTGELFF; CDR3nt: TGTGCCAGCAGCTTAGGGACTACCGGGGAGCTGTTTTTT
j_gene: TRBJ1-1; abundance: NA; v_gene: TRBV6-1; d_gene: NA; CDR3aa: CASGPGNMREAFF; CDR3nt: TGTGCCAGCGGGCCGGGAAACATGCGGGAAGCTTTCTTT
j_gene: TRBJ2-3; abundance: once; v_gene: TRBV6-5; d_gene: TRBD1; CDR3aa: CASSRQGASADTQYF; CDR3nt: TGTGCCAGCAGCCGCCAGGGGGCTAGCGCAGATACGCAGTATTTT
j_gene: TRBJ2-7; abundance: NA; v_gene: TRBV15; d_gene: NA; CDR3aa: CATRAEGLDSGEQYF; CDR3nt: TGTGCCACCAGAGCGGAGGGCCTTGATTCTGGCGAGCAGTACTTC
j_gene: TRBJ2-3; abundance: NA; v_gene: TRBV18; d_gene: NA; CDR3aa: CASSGGPARADTQYF; CDR3nt: TGTGCCAGCTCAGGGGGCCCGGCCCGGGCAGATACGCAGTATTTT
j_gene: TRBJ2-7; abundance: NA; v_gene: TRBV19; d_gene: TRBD2; CDR3aa: CASSGGGQKQYF; CDR3nt: TGTGCCAGTAGTGGCGGGGGTCAGAAGCAGTACTTC
j_gene: TRBJ1-3; abundance: NA; v_gene: TRBV7-9; d_gene: NA; CDR3aa: CASSFLGASGNTIYF; CDR3nt: TGTGCCAGCAGCTTCCTTGGGGCCTCTGGAAACACCATATATTTT
j_gene: TRBJ2-7; abundance: NA; v_gene: TRBV13; d_gene: NA; CDR3aa: CASSFSGSYEQYF; CDR3nt: TGTGCCAGCAGCTTTTCCGGCTCCTACGAGCAGTACTTC
j_gene: TRBJ2-1; abundance: NA; v_gene: TRBV7-6; d_gene: TRBD2; CDR3aa: CASSSGTSGYNEQFF; CDR3nt: TGTGCCAGCAGCTCCGGGACTAGCGGCTACAATGAGCAGTTCTTC
j_gene: TRBJ2-3; abundance: NA; v_gene: TRBV5-1; d_gene: NA; CDR3aa: CASSHSGDTQYF; CDR3nt: TGCGCCAGCAGCCATAGCGGAGATACGCAGTATTTT
j_gene: TRBJ1-1; abundance: NA; v_gene: TRBV30; d_gene: NA; CDR3aa: CAWGLTNTEAFF; CDR3nt: TGTGCCTGGGGCTTAACGAACACTGAAGCTTTCTTT
j_gene: TRBJ2-1; abundance: NA; v_gene: TRBV5-1; d_gene: TRBD2; CDR3aa: CASSFGGVEQFF; CDR3nt: TGCGCCAGCAGCTTCGGGGGGGTTGAGCAGTTCTTC
j_gene: TRBJ2-1; abundance: NA; v_gene: TRBV6-5; d_gene: TRBD1; CDR3aa: CASSYSRDREQFF; CDR3nt: TGTGCCAGCAGTTACTCGAGGGACAGGGAGCAGTTCTTC
j_gene: TRBJ1-3; abundance: once; v_gene: TRBV28; d_gene: NA; CDR3aa: CASTSSGHHFSGNTIYF; CDR3nt: TGTGCCAGCACCTCATCCGGACATCACTTCTCTGGAAACACCATATATTTT
j_gene: TRBJ2-7; abundance: NA; v_gene: TRBV28; d_gene: TRBD1; CDR3aa: CASTPPGQGPSEQYF; CDR3nt: TGTGCCAGCACTCCCCCGGGACAGGGTCCGTCCGAGCAGTACTTC
j_gene: TRBJ2-7; abundance: NA; v_gene: TRBV7-2; d_gene: NA; CDR3aa: CASSLMREQYF; CDR3nt: TGTGCCAGCAGCTTAATGAGGGAGCAGTACTTC
j_gene: TRBJ2-6; abundance: NA; v_gene: TRBV7-7; d_gene: TRBD1; CDR3aa: CASSSKGQGDSSGANVLTF; CDR3nt: TGTGCTAGCAGCTCGAAAGGACAGGGCGATAGCTCTGGGGCCAACGTCCTGACTTTC
j_gene: TRBJ1-1; abundance: NA; v_gene: TRBV5-5; d_gene: TRBD1; CDR3aa: CASSSPDRGHTEAFF; CDR3nt: TGTGCCAGCAGCTCCCCGGACAGGGGTCACACTGAAGCTTTCTTT
j_gene: TRBJ2-7; abundance: NA; v_gene: TRBV2; d_gene: NA; CDR3aa: CASSAYRDRVEQYF; CDR3nt: TGTGCCAGCAGTGCTTACAGGGATCGGGTCGAGCAGTACTTC
j_gene: TRBJ2-5; abundance: NA; v_gene: TRBV1; d_gene: NA; CDR3aa: CTSPRGLAGGGNQETQYF; CDR3nt: TGCACCAGCCCACGGGGACTAGCGGGAGGGGGGAACCAAGAGACCCAGTACTTC
j_gene: TRBJ2-3; abundance: NA; v_gene: TRBV13; d_gene: NA; CDR3aa: CASSLYSNQDTQYF; CDR3nt: TGTGCCAGCAGCTTGTACAGCAACCAAGATACGCAGTATTTT
j_gene: TRBJ2-5; abundance: NA; v_gene: TRBV11-2; d_gene: NA; CDR3aa: CASRTGHSSGETQYF; CDR3nt: TGTGCCAGCAGAACGGGACACTCGTCGGGAGAGACCCAGTACTTC
j_gene: TRBJ2-7; abundance: NA; v_gene: TRBV13; d_gene: NA; CDR3aa: CASSSGQRAYEQYF; CDR3nt: TGTGCCAGCAGCTCCGGACAGAGAGCCTACGAGCAGTACTTC
j_gene: TRBJ2-1; abundance: NA; v_gene: TRBV7-9; d_gene: NA; CDR3aa: CASTAGTPRPDEQFF; CDR3nt: TGCGCCAGCACCGCGGGAACCCCCCGGCCAGATGAGCAGTTCTTC
j_gene: TRBJ2-2; abundance: NA; v_gene: TRBV1; d_gene: NA; CDR3aa: CTSSHLNSGGRNTGELFF; CDR3nt: TGCACCAGCAGCCACTTGAATAGCGGGGGCCGCAACACCGGGGAGCTGTTTTTT
j_gene: TRBJ2-7; abundance: NA; v_gene: TRBV7-9; d_gene: NA; CDR3aa: CASTPEVRFEQYF; CDR3nt: TGTGCCAGCACTCCTGAGGTGCGGTTCGAGCAGTACTTC
j_gene: TRBJ1-1; abundance: NA; v_gene: TRBV6-1; d_gene: NA; CDR3aa: CASSDPTGVLNTEAFF; CDR3nt: TGTGCCAGCAGTGATCCAACGGGGGTTTTGAACACTGAAGCTTTCTTT
j_gene: TRBJ1-4; abundance: NA; v_gene: TRBV15; d_gene: NA; CDR3aa: CATSRAISTNEKLFF; CDR3nt: TGTGCCACCAGCAGGGCAATTTCAACTAATGAAAAACTGTTTTTT
j_gene: TRBJ2-1; abundance: NA; v_gene: TRBV9; d_gene: TRBD2; CDR3aa: CASSVATGTSGRRNEQFF; CDR3nt: TGTGCCAGCAGCGTAGCTACCGGGACTAGCGGGAGACGGAATGAGCAGTTCTTC
j_gene: TRBJ1-2; abundance: NA; v_gene: TRBV29-1; d_gene: NA; CDR3aa: CSVDVGGYGYTF; CDR3nt: TGCAGCGTTGATGTGGGGGGCTATGGCTACACCTTC
j_gene: TRBJ1-4; abundance: NA; v_gene: TRBV18; d_gene: TRBD1; CDR3aa: CASSLDRVLFVDEKLFF; CDR3nt: TGTGCCAGCTCACTGGACAGGGTGTTGTTCGTTGATGAAAAACTGTTTTTT
j_gene: TRBJ2-7; abundance: NA; v_gene: TRBV4-2; d_gene: NA; CDR3aa: CASAVGVDLSSYEQYF; CDR3nt: TGTGCCAGCGCCGTAGGGGTCGATCTAAGCTCCTACGAGCAGTACTTC
j_gene: TRBJ1-4; abundance: NA; v_gene: TRBV2; d_gene: NA; CDR3aa: CASRKTGHGEKLFF; CDR3nt: TGTGCCAGCAGAAAAACCGGACATGGTGAAAAACTGTTTTTT
j_gene: TRBJ2-2; abundance: NA; v_gene: TRBV9; d_gene: NA; CDR3aa: CASSVAASAGTGELFF; CDR3nt: TGTGCCAGCAGCGTAGCGGCTAGCGCGGGCACCGGGGAGCTGTTTTTT
j_gene: TRBJ2-7; abundance: NA; v_gene: TRBV30; d_gene: NA; CDR3aa: CASSGDFYEQYF; CDR3nt: TGTGCCTCCTCAGGGGATTTCTACGAGCAGTACTTC
j_gene: TRBJ2-7; abundance: NA; v_gene: TRBV15; d_gene: NA; CDR3aa: CATSFGRSSYEQYF; CDR3nt: TGTGCCACCAGCTTCGGGAGATCGTCCTACGAGCAGTACTTC
j_gene: TRBJ2-7; abundance: NA; v_gene: TRBV9; d_gene: TRBD1; CDR3aa: CASSARDRGNEQYF; CDR3nt: TGTGCCAGCAGCGCCCGGGACAGGGGGAACGAGCAGTACTTC
j_gene: TRBJ2-1; abundance: NA; v_gene: TRBV6-5; d_gene: TRBD1; CDR3aa: CASSYSWGQGANEQFF; CDR3nt: TGTGCCAGCAGTTACTCGTGGGGACAGGGGGCCAATGAGCAGTTCTTC
j_gene: TRBJ2-5; abundance: NA; v_gene: TRBV5-5; d_gene: TRBD2; CDR3aa: CASSFGASGETQYF; CDR3nt: TGTGCCAGCAGTTTTGGGGCTAGCGGGGAGACCCAGTACTTC